The entry below describes one T cell receptor beta chain. This sample is drawn from a study of T cell responses to AZD1222 COVID-19 vaccine. Study summary: Some second doses came at about 4 weeks and others at about 12 weeks; these were pooled.

The length of the CDR3 is 13 residues. The germline V gene has CDR1 MNHEY and CDR2 SVGAGI. V shed 6 bases and J shed 3 bases, with 12 bases lying between them. Method: immunoSEQ multiplex PCR; TCRdb's copy keeps in-frame clones and lacks some. This sample yields 70,000 to 90,000 clones, of which 75% to 90% are seen a single time; less than 2.5% belongs to the top ten. Here the sequenced sample was peripheral blood, taken on day 0 of AZD1222 vaccination. The TCR comes from an adult in good health. The rearrangement joins TRBV6-5 to TRBJ2-7; the D is unclear. The CDR3 DNA reads as TGTGCCAGCAGCACCCCCAGGAACTACGAGCAGTACTTC. Amino acids: CASSTPRNYEQYF.